This section outlines one TCR beta chain sequence together with its context. Its target is unknown. These data belong to a study of shared clonotypes between healthy human individuals. Findings and limits, study-wide: Larger estimated richness was generally seen in naive subsets than in memory subsets. Non-shared clonotypes had lower generation probabilities than those shared by all four donors.

The donor cohort consisted entirely of Caucasian adults residing in Nashville, Tennessee. Here immunoSEQ multiplex PCR was the method, and the copy in TCRdb shows in-frame clones only, minus some. The data contain about 510,000 clones, 90% to 96% of them seen just once; the ten biggest clones take up roughly 0.06%. The CDR3 contains 16 residues. After removal of 4 bases from V and 3 bases from J, the junction contained 9 bases not matched to a gene. The germline CDR1 and CDR2 sequences are SEHNR and FQNEAQ (reference sequence). The receptor was isolated from a woman aged 25 to 39 in good health. Sequencing was done on a sample of naive CD4+ T cells sorted from blood. The subset here: CD45RA+ positively selected. The chain carries TRBV7-9 and TRBJ2-7; 10 bases are a match to TRBD2. The CDR3 region is CASSSGLAGAGYEQYF. The DNA for the CDR3 is TGTGCCAGCAGCTCGGGGCTAGCGGGAGCCGGCTACGAGCAGTACTTC.